These 27 T cell receptor beta chains came from one sample sequenced in a study of early stage breast cancer tumors. Sequenced by immunoSEQ multiplex PCR; TCRdb stores in-frame clones only, minus some. The data hold about 69,000 clones, with approximately 84% observed a single time. Sequencing was performed on blood. The source of these receptors is a person aged 40-50 years with breast cancer.

V usage is TRBV9 and J usage is TRBJ1-2; D unresolved. The CDR3 totals 14 residues. Trimming took 6 bases from V and 0 from J, leaving 12 bases between them. Germline assignment: CDR1 SGDLS and CDR2 YYNGEE. Written as DNA, the CDR3 is TGTGCCAGCACCATAGGGCAGACTAACTATGGCTACACCTTC. Amino acids: CASTIGQTNYGYTF.

J is TRBJ2-7 and V is TRBV27; D is unresolved. The V gene's germline CDR1 is MNHEY and CDR2 SMNVEV (reference sequence). This CDR3 contains 11 residues. V lost 6 bases and J 4 bases, leaving 7 bases between the germline ends. The CDR3 nucleotides read TGTGCCAGCAGCATCCTTTACGAGCAGTACTTC. It codes for CASSILYEQYF.

J is TRBJ2-7 and V is TRBV28; unclear D gene. Germline-derived CDR1 and CDR2 are MDHEN and SYDVKM. The CDR3 covers 12 residues. V was pared by 9 bases and J by 2 bases, with 11 bases between. The CDR3 region is CASTTSTYEQYF. The CDR3 bases are TGTGCCAGTACGACGTCTACCTACGAGCAGTACTTC. Drawing the rest from reference TRBV28 and TRBJ2-7, the complete variable domain is DVKVTQSSRYLVKRTGEKVFLECVQDMDHENMFWYRQDPGLGLRLIYFSYDVKMKEKGDIPEGYSVSREKKERFSLILESASTNQTSMYLCASTTSTYEQYFGPGTRLTVT.

V is TRBV13 and J is TRBJ1-1; no clear D gene. Between the trimmed V and J ends, which lost 0 bases and 3 bases, there was a span of 8 bases. This CDR3 is 14 amino acids long. Germline CDR1 is PRHDT and CDR2 is FYEKMQ (reference sequence). This chain's CDR3 is CASSLGGRDTEAFF. CDR3 DNA sequence: TGTGCCAGCAGCTTAGGGGGTAGGGACACTGAAGCTTTCTTT.

The chain joins TRBV5-4 to TRBJ2-5; 13 positions agree with TRBD2. The junction had 6 bases not matched to a gene; V was cut back by 3 bases and J by 4 bases. Germline V lookup: CDR1 SGHNT, CDR2 YYREEE (reference sequence). CDR3 size: 16 residues. The CDR3 loop is CASSSGLAGVRETQYF. The CDR3 DNA reads TGTGCCAGCAGCTCCGGACTAGCGGGAGTCCGAGAGACCCAGTACTTC.

This clone was seen once. The genes are TRBV19 and TRBJ1-1; weak D call: TRBD1 (6 bases). The CDR3 runs 14 residues. The V end was cut by 7 bases, the J end by 2 bases, with 14 bases between. Germline V gene sequence: CDR1 LNHDA, CDR2 SQIVND (reference sequence). CDR3 nucleotide sequence: TGTGCCAGTAACCTACAGGGCGGAAACACTGAAGCTTTCTTT. This encodes CASNLQGGNTEAFF.

The chain combines TRBV19 with TRBJ2-5; 8 bases line up with TRBD2. Trimming at V came to 6 bases and at J to 2 bases, leaving 11 bases not matched to a gene. Germline V gene lookup returns CDR1 LNHDA and CDR2 SQIVND (reference sequence). This CDR3 comprises 16 residues. CDR3 sequence (DNA): TGTGCCAGTAGGTCATACGGGGGGGATCCACAAGAGACCCAGTACTTC. It yields the protein CASRSYGGDPQETQYF.

The chain combines TRBV7-9 with TRBJ2-1; unclear D gene. CDR1 is SEHNR, CDR2 FQNEAQ, per germline (reference sequence). The CDR3 is 16 amino acids. V shed 2 bases and J shed 2 bases, with 13 bases lying between them. Here the CDR3 reads CASSLLSWGTYNEQFF. Here the CDR3 DNA reads TGTGCCAGCAGCTTACTCAGCTGGGGAACCTACAATGAGCAGTTCTTC.

The genes are TRBV10-3 and TRBJ2-1; D may match TRBD1 or TRBD2 (5 bases each). Deletions cut 5 bases from V and 0 bases from J, with 17 bases between. The CDR3 extends over 17 amino acids. Per germline, CDR1 ENHRY and CDR2 SYGVKD. CDR3 sequence: CAISSPGTSSSYNEQFF. In DNA form, the CDR3 reads TGTGCCATCAGTTCTCCTGGGACGTCGAGCTCCTACAATGAGCAGTTCTTC.

The chain uses TRBV19 and TRBJ2-1, with TRBD2 matching over 11 bases. The trim removed 6 bases at V and 7 bases at J, leaving 8 bases unmatched. There are 15 residues in the CDR3. Germline V gene sequence: CDR1 LNHDA, CDR2 SQIVND (reference sequence). The CDR3 is CASRTLAGGGNEQFF. The CDR3, as DNA: TGTGCCAGTAGGACTCTAGCGGGAGGTGGGAATGAGCAGTTCTTC.

The chain couples TRBV18 to TRBJ2-7; possibly TRBD1 for D (6 bases). Per germline, CDR1 KGHSH and CDR2 LQKENI. The V and J ends lost 3 bases and 2 bases respectively, with 11 bases between them. The CDR3 has 14 amino acids. In DNA form, the CDR3 reads TGTGCCAGCTCACCCCGACAGGAGACCTACGAGCAGTACTTC. Encoded protein: CASSPRQETYEQYF.

The CDR3 loop reads CASSPSGANVLTF. The CDR3 DNA follows: TGTGCCAGCAGCCCGTCCGGGGCCAACGTCCTGACTTTC. The chain uses TRBV9 and TRBJ2-6; D remains ambiguous. The CDR3 spans 13 residues. Looked up from germline, CDR1 is SGDLS and CDR2 is YYNGEE. The ends were cut back, 4 bases at V and 4 bases at J, with 6 bases in the middle.

The V and J genes are TRBV12-5 and TRBJ1-1; unclear D gene. The germline V gene encodes CDR1 LGHNT and CDR2 FRNRAP. Trimming left V 7 bases short and J 4 bases short, with 10 bases between. This CDR3 spans 12 amino acids. The CDR3 region is CASALEVTEAFF. CDR3 nucleotide sequence: TGTGCTAGTGCCTTGGAGGTCACTGAAGCTTTCTTT.

The rearrangement links TRBV27 to TRBJ2-7; D remains ambiguous. The CDR3 loop spans 13 amino acids. Trimming shortened V by 4 bases and J by 3 bases, and 10 bases separated the two germline ends. The germline gives CDR1 MNHEY, CDR2 SMNVEV (reference sequence). CDR3 coding DNA: TGTGCCAGCAGTTATAAGGGCATCTACGAGCAGTACTTC. Its protein product is CASSYKGIYEQYF.

CDR3 nucleotides: TGTGCCAGTATTGAAGGAAGTAGCGGGAACTACGAGCAGTACTTC. It specifies CASIEGSSGNYEQYF. The chain couples TRBV2 to TRBJ2-7, with TRBD2 matching over 8 bases. With V trimmed by 9 bases and J by 3 bases, 13 bases remained unmatched. The germline CDR1 and CDR2 sequences are SNHLY and FYNNEI. The CDR3 totals 15 residues.

The rearrangement links TRBV9 to TRBJ2-3; D is unresolved. There are 14 residues in the CDR3. Germline CDR1 reads SGDLS; CDR2 reads YYNGEE. Trimming shortened V by 4 bases and J by 1 base, and 10 bases separated the two germline ends. The CDR3 spells CASSPELGTDTQYF. The CDR3 DNA is TGTGCCAGCAGCCCAGAGTTGGGCACAGATACGCAGTATTTT.

The genes are TRBV7-8 and TRBJ2-1; D gene unclear. Germline V gives CDR1 SGHVS, CDR2 FQNEAQ. Trimming left V 9 bases short and J 4 bases short, with 16 bases between. The CDR3 consists of 14 residues. CDR3 region: CASSTFVGYNEQFF. The CDR3 DNA follows: TGTGCCAGTAGTACTTTCGTGGGTTACAATGAGCAGTTCTTC.

This clone was recorded only once. The chain is built from TRBV28 and TRBJ2-7; no clear D gene. The length of the CDR3 is 14 residues. The V end was cut by 1 base, the J end by 2 bases, with 9 bases between. Germline V gene sequence: CDR1 MDHEN, CDR2 SYDVKM. CDR3 coding DNA: TGTGCCAGCAGTTTATTCGGACGGACCTACGAGCAGTACTTC. Its translation is CASSLFGRTYEQYF.

The chain combines TRBV6-1 with TRBJ2-2; D unresolved. Germline V gives CDR1 MNHNS, CDR2 SASEGT. The CDR3 consists of 14 residues. Between the trimmed V and J ends, which lost 6 bases and 4 bases, there was a span of 12 bases. This chain's CDR3 is CASSPYLSTGELFF. CDR3 nucleotides: TGTGCCAGCAGCCCCTATCTCAGCACCGGGGAGCTGTTTTTT.

This chain joins TRBV7-2 and TRBJ2-1; 15 nucleotides agree with TRBD2. The CDR3 consists of 18 residues. The germline CDR1 and CDR2 sequences are SGHTA and FQGNSA. V was pared by 4 bases and J by 7 bases, with 11 bases of the junction left unmatched. CDR3 loop: CASSSPGLAGGGGNEQFF. CDR3 bases: TGTGCCAGCAGCTCGCCCGGACTAGCGGGAGGGGGAGGGAATGAGCAGTTCTTC.

The CDR3 is CASSFRQNYGYTF. CDR3 sequence (DNA): TGTGCCAGCAGCTTTCGCCAGAACTATGGCTACACCTTC. This chain connects TRBV13 to TRBJ1-2; D is unresolved. The germline V gene has CDR1 PRHDT and CDR2 FYEKMQ (reference sequence). The V and J ends lost 3 bases and 2 bases respectively, with 7 bases between them. CDR3 length equals 13 residues. The entire variable domain, with the rest obtained from reference TRBV13 and TRBJ1-2, is as follows: AAGVIQSPRHLIKEKRETATLKCYPIPRHDTVYWYQQGPGQDPQFLISFYEKMQSDKGSIPDRFSAQQFSDYHSELNMSSLELGDSALYFCASSFRQNYGYTFGSGTRLTVV.

The chain is built from TRBV5-4 and TRBJ2-7, with 7 bases matching TRBD1. Germline assignment: CDR1 SGHNT and CDR2 YYREEE (reference sequence). Unmatched junction bases numbered 2, after V lost 2 bases and J lost 0 bases. CDR3 length: 14 residues. CDR3 in DNA: TGTGCCAGCAGCTTTCAGGGGGTCTCCTACGAGCAGTACTTC. Its translation: CASSFQGVSYEQYF.

V usage is TRBV4-1 and J usage is TRBJ2-1, with D perhaps TRBD2 (5 bases). Germline CDR1 is MGHRA and CDR2 is YSYEKL. Trimming took 1 base from V and 0 from J, leaving 7 bases between them. CDR3 size: 15 residues. CDR3 nucleotide sequence: TGCGCCAGCAGCCAAGTCGGAGGCTCCTACAATGAGCAGTTCTTC. This encodes CASSQVGGSYNEQFF.

This chain joins TRBV4-1 and TRBJ1-2; D unresolved. In germline, CDR1 is MGHRA, CDR2 YSYEKL. Trimming removed 2 bases at V and 4 bases at J, with 11 bases between. CDR3 length: 14 amino acids. The CDR3 region has the DNA TGCGCCAGCAGCCAAATACAGAGTTTCTATGGCTACACCTTC. Amino acid sequence: CASSQIQSFYGYTF.

The chain recombines TRBV6-1 with TRBJ2-3; 9 bases fit TRBD2. The CDR3 has 17 amino acids. Germline V gives CDR1 MNHNS, CDR2 SASEGT. The V and J ends lost 2 bases and 2 bases, in that order; junction bases with no gene match: 8. The CDR3 spells CASSEKGAGGPTDTQYF. Here the CDR3 DNA reads TGTGCCAGCAGTGAAAAAGGAGCGGGAGGCCCCACAGATACGCAGTATTTT.

The chain joins TRBV11-2 to TRBJ2-7; D is perhaps TRBD2 (7 bases). Germline assignment: CDR1 SGHAT and CDR2 FQNNGV. Trimming pared 3 bases from V and 4 bases from J, leaving 16 bases between. The CDR3 is 15 amino acids. DNA for the CDR3: TGTGCCAGCAGCTTGACGAGCGGGACAAGGTACGAGCAGTACTTC. Its protein is CASSLTSGTRYEQYF.

The chain uses TRBV18 and TRBJ1-4; perhaps TRBD1 as D (5 bases). The CDR3 is 15 amino acids. CDR1 is KGHSH, CDR2 LQKENI, per germline. Trimming cost V 1 base and J 7 bases, with 13 bases left between them. DNA for the CDR3: TGTGCCAGCTCACCACAGGGTGGGGGTGGTGAAAAACTGTTTTTT. Its protein product is CASSPQGGGGEKLFF.